These 7 T cell receptor beta chains came from one sample sequenced in a study of identical twins. TCRdb independently ran MiXCR on the 5' RACE reads; one entry per CDR3 protein. The repertoire holds just under 650,000 distinct CDR3 sequences, with around 7.4% as singletons. The same data also contributed to another study, on yellow fever vaccine responses in identical twins.

Sequences were obtained from PBMCs. The receptors derive from a woman aged 18-29 years in good health.

This clonotype was detected ten times or more. The chain recombines TRBV6-2 or TRBV6-3 with TRBJ2-5, with D perhaps TRBD1 (6 bases). CDR1 and CDR2 from the germline V gene are MNHEY and SVGEGT. This CDR3 has 15 amino acids. Trimming cost V 7 bases and J 5 bases, with 20 bases left between them. Written as DNA, the CDR3 is TGTGCCAGCACCAAAGGGACCGGGACAAAGGAGACCCAGTACTTC. It encodes CASTKGTGTKETQYF.

This clonotype was seen repeatedly, ten times or more. The V and J genes are TRBV20-1 and TRBJ2-1; 8 nucleotides align to TRBD2. Germline V lookup: CDR1 DFQATT, CDR2 SNEGSKA (reference sequence). After removal of 3 bases from V and 3 bases from J, the junction contained 1 base not matched to a gene. The CDR3 spans 13 residues. CDR3 amino acids: CSASLAGYNEQFF. The CDR3 DNA is TGCAGTGCTAGCCTAGCGGGCTACAATGAGCAGTTCTTC.

The chain has TRBV15 and TRBJ2-4; perhaps TRBD2 as D (6 bases). Germline lookup yields CDR1 LNHNV and CDR2 YYDKDF (reference sequence). Trimming stripped 0 bases from V and 1 base from J, with 16 bases between. CDR3 length: 18 amino acids. The CDR3 sequence: CATSREAVQLAAKNIQYF. The CDR3 DNA sequence: TGTGCCACCAGCAGAGAGGCGGTGCAGCTAGCGGCCAAAAACATTCAGTACTTC. Looking up the rest from reference TRBV15 and TRBJ2-4 gives the full variable domain: DAMVIQNPRYQVTQFGKPVTLSCSQTLNHNVMYWYQQKSSQAPKLLFHYYDKDFNNEADTPDNFQSRRPNTSFCFLDIRSPGLGDTAMYLCATSREAVQLAAKNIQYFGAGTRLSVL.

Many counts were recorded for this clonotype. V gene TRBV2 combines with J gene TRBJ2-1; 12 bases are shared with TRBD2. The CDR3 loop spans 15 amino acids. Losses at the gene ends were 1 base for V and 7 bases for J; bases not matched to a gene: 2. Germline-derived CDR1 and CDR2 are SNHLY and FYNNEI. This CDR3 is CASSEEGTSGNEQFF. The CDR3 DNA follows: TGTGCCAGCAGTGAAGAGGGGACTAGCGGGAATGAGCAGTTCTTC.

This clonotype has ten or more counts. The chain links TRBV12-3 or TRBV12-4 to TRBJ1-5; no clear D gene. Trimming left V 0 bases short and J 1 base short, with 13 bases between. The CDR3 runs 17 residues. The CDR3 DNA reads as TGTGCCAGCAGTTTAGCGGGCCTAACGGAAAGCAATCAGCCCCAGCATTTT. This gives the protein CASSLAGLTESNQPQHF.

The chain is built from TRBV20-1 and TRBJ2-2, with TRBD1 matching 7 bases. Germline loops: CDR1 DFQATT, CDR2 SNEGSKA (reference sequence). This CDR3 is 14 amino acids long. The J segment lost 7 bases and the V segment lost 7 bases, leaving 12 bases of the junction unmatched. The CDR3, as DNA: TGCAGTGTTGCGACAGGGTTTAGTCTCGGGGAGCTGTTTTTT. Its translation: CSVATGFSLGELFF.

In the case of this clonotype: At one end the junction does not follow the germline gene, possibly because of a read error. This chain uses TRBV12-3 or TRBV12-4 with TRBJ1-3; tentative D call: TRBD1 (6 bases). CDR3 length equals 14 residues. This CDR3 is CDSSLRGLVDTIYF. Written as DNA, the CDR3 is TGTGACAGCAGTTTACGGGGGCTTGTGGACACCATATATTTT.